The T cell receptor (beta chain) under discussion was sequenced for a study of Ad26.COV2.S vaccination and SARS-CoV-2 variants. Overall study results and limits: Placebo recipients trailed vaccine recipients in spike-specific TCR breadth.

Treatment indicated: roughly 18 received Ad26.COV2.S at low or high dose, single or two shots; 5 received placebo; per-sample allocation not given. Day 63 following the first vaccine or placebo injection was when the samples were taken. Generated by immunoSEQ multiplex PCR, the TCRdb table keeps only in-frame clones and is missing some. This table has 440,000 or so clones, roughly 91% appearing once. This CDR3 contains 14 residues. V shed 3 bases, J shed 7 bases, and the junction held 4 bases outside the gene matches. CDR1 is MDHEN, CDR2 SYDVKM, per germline. This clone occurred a few times. The antigen is unknown.

The origin of this receptor is a person aged 18-65 years who received the Ad26.COV2.S COVID-19 vaccine or a placebo. The sample in question was peripheral blood, obtained in a trial of Ad26.COV2.S vaccine versus placebo. The chain uses TRBV28 and TRBJ1-5; 9 bases are shared with TRBD1. CDR3 in amino acids: CASSLGGQGQPQHF. The CDR3 nucleotides read TGTGCCAGCAGTTTGGGGGGACAGGGACAGCCCCAGCATTTT.